This is a list of T cell receptor beta chains from one sample in a study of blood T cell repertoires in COVID-19. Here immunoSEQ multiplex PCR was the method, and the copy in TCRdb shows in-frame clones only, minus some. Of 130,000 to 150,000 clones listed, approximately 88% were seen once; the top ten hold 4.5% to 7%. The sample consisted of PBMCs or T cells enriched from blood (not recorded which). Receptor source: a man in his forties with acute COVID-19. Both conserved end residues are part of each CDR3.

TRBV24-1	TRBJ1-1	CATSASTGRTEAFF
TRBV5-6	TRBJ1-5	CASNQGASNQPQHF
TRBV7-8	TRBJ2-7	CASSLRGSANEQYF
TRBV7-9	TRBJ1-1	CASSLVVQEAFF
TRBV6-5	TRBJ1-5	CASSYSQVNQPQHF
TRBV24-1	TRBJ2-1	CAVLNRVGEQFF
TRBV28	TRBJ2-1	CASTPVFGNLNEQFF
TRBV28	TRBJ2-1	CASSSPRTSGKGEQFF
TRBV27	TRBJ2-7	CASSSWTGYYEQYF
TRBV14	TRBJ2-7	CASSQEVSPLRGPYEQYF
TRBV4-2	TRBJ1-5	CASSQDRGSGQPQHF
TRBV9	TRBJ2-7	CASSVGTQGASYEQYF
TRBV13	TRBJ2-7	CASSLGLRGGYEQYF
TRBV5-1	TRBJ1-4	CASSRGTGDNEKLFF
TRBV6-2/TRBV6-3	TRBJ1-3	CASSRSPSGTGRNTIYF
TRBV6-5	TRBJ2-1	CATHGTRSYNEQFF
TRBV7-2	TRBJ2-3	CAGASQGGTDTQYF
TRBV12-5	TRBJ2-1	CASGHEGNEQFF
TRBV6-1	TRBJ2-7	CASSEAHLAGGGEQYF
TRBV6-4	TRBJ2-3	CASSDWTSGSTDTQYF
TRBV6-4	TRBJ1-1	CASSEHRNTEAFF
TRBV6-5	TRBJ2-1	CASSYSSGVGNEQFF
TRBV5-5	TRBJ1-2	CASSLVGGGGYTF
TRBV20-1	TRBJ2-7	CSASPRGTSGGTISYEQYF
TRBV9	TRBJ1-3	CASSVAGDSGSGNTIYF
TRBV18	TRBJ1-5	CASSADKYSNQPQHF
TRBV28	TRBJ1-6	CASSLWTGDNSPLHF
TRBV7-2	TRBJ2-7	CASSLGQNYYEQYF
TRBV10-3	TRBJ1-1	CAISRRGAEAFF
TRBV28	TRBJ1-5	CASSLYGGGQPQHF
TRBV11-3	TRBJ1-5	CASSRPGQGNQPQHF
TRBV4-3	TRBJ2-7	CASSHARTGRYEQYF
TRBV19	TRBJ1-2	CATPGHNYGYTF
TRBV30	TRBJ2-3	CAWGRGVSTDTQYF
TRBV7-9	TRBJ2-4	CASSLGRVRAKNIQYF
TRBV2	TRBJ1-1	CASSASRGGTEAFF
TRBV18	TRBJ2-7	CASSPRGKDDEQYF
TRBV7-9	TRBJ1-4	CASSLTGRTNEKLFF
TRBV2	TRBJ1-1	CAGDRGRLDTEAFF
TRBV9	TRBJ2-7	CASSAGTGFYEQYF
TRBV3-1/TRBV3-2	TRBJ1-2	CASSQDLQGYGYTF
TRBV27	TRBJ2-1	CASSLWAGSSYNEQFF
TRBV28	TRBJ1-4	CASSSTAGEKLFF
TRBV7-8	TRBJ2-3	CASSLASGRAADTQYF
TRBV7-9	TRBJ2-2	CASTPGGYGELFF
TRBV7-8	TRBJ2-3	CASSTRYSGGEDTQYF
TRBV14	TRBJ2-1	CASSRASGHNEQFF
TRBV5-8	TRBJ1-5	CASSPGTGYGRQPQHF
TRBV5-6	TRBJ1-1	CASSLTTGYEAFF
TRBV25-1	TRBJ1-2	CAAQGLTGGFVGYTF
TRBV7-9	TRBJ1-3	CASSREGGADGNTIYF
TRBV28	TRBJ1-4	CASRGGPEKLFF
TRBV7-2	TRBJ2-7	CASSPGLAAIYEQYF
TRBV19	TRBJ2-5	CASSFGAGEETQYF
TRBV19	TRBJ2-3	CASSPRRELADTQYF